This T cell receptor (beta chain) was observed in a study of blood T cells in healthy people across ages. Sample-barcoded 5' priming and a J-beta primer mix drove a second PCR of 7 to 11 cycles. TCRdb called the 5' RACE reads again in MiXCR, with one record for every CDR3 protein. Of approximately 800,000 distinct CDR3 sequences detected, around 25% appear once; the ten largest clones hold 3% to 4.5%. In the case of this clonotype: Sequence at one end of the junction differs from germline and may be a read error.

The same data also contributed to another study, on T cells of mothers and their children. That report notes: For the second PCR, the M1S primer put in sample barcodes and 2-4 random nucleotides.

Sequencing input: blood. This receptor was taken from a boy between 10 and 17 years old in good health.

The DNA of the CDR3 is TGTGCTAGCAGCCAGACCGGGACAGTCGAGACCCAGTACTTC. Residues: CASSQTGTVETQYF. The chain uses TRBV7-7 and TRBJ2-5; 7 bases fit TRBD1. Germline lookup yields CDR1 SSHAT and CDR2 FNYEAQ (reference sequence). The CDR3 totals 14 residues.